The present TCR beta chain was sequenced within a study of cytomegalovirus exposure and HLA in healthy donors. On this clone itself: Its antigen is as yet unknown.

Broader study findings: Several top significant clusters appeared, in a later analysis, to be linked to common viral pathogens. A later analysis showed TCR association rates differing by HLA locus, peaking at DRB1 and lowest at HLA-C. With high specificity and sensitivity, the classifier reportedly diagnosed cytomegalovirus status. Later on, an analysis tied over 15,000 TCR beta sequences to HLA alleles at 0.05 false discovery rate.

PCR involved 60 Vbeta and 13 Jbeta primers. Sequencing used immunoSEQ multiplex PCR; TCRdb keeps in-frame clones, though not all of them. The table includes 100,000 to 150,000 clones, around 80% detected once. J lost 8 bases, V lost 5 bases, and 8 bases had no gene match. The germline CDR1 and CDR2 sequences are KGHSH and LQKENI. The CDR3 is 16 amino acids. The rearrangement uses TRBV18 and TRBJ2-1, with 14 nucleotides matching TRBD2. Input material: PBMCs. The receptor was isolated from a woman aged 25 to 39 in good health and CMV-seronegative. CDR3 sequence: CASSFGATSGRDEQFF. CDR3 DNA: TGTGCCAGCTCATTCGGGGCGACTAGCGGGAGGGATGAGCAGTTCTTC.